A selection of T cell receptor beta chains follows, all from one sample in a study of blood T cell repertoires in COVID-19. The table came from immunoSEQ multiplex PCR; TCRdb's copy has only in-frame clones and leaves some out. The table lists some 130,000 clones, approximately 70% of them singletons. Sequenced: peripheral blood. The receptors shown here come from a woman in her 70s with acute or convalescent COVID-19. Each CDR3 is given without its conserved first and last residue. Fields, in order: J gene, V gene, CDR3 protein.

TRBJ1-2 TRBV5-1 ASSLPGRGHHSYGYT
TRBJ1-2 TRBV28 ASSVGYRGRGGYT
TRBJ2-7 TRBV6-5 ASSLRYEQY
TRBJ1-2 TRBV6-5 ASTPGEGLYGYT
TRBJ2-1 TRBV27 ASSDRTSGRSSYNEQF
TRBJ2-5 TRBV5-1 ASSPGLAGAGETQY
TRBJ1-6 TRBV7-2 ASSLGIREALH
TRBJ1-4 TRBV4-3 ASSQESYRGIKEKLF
TRBJ2-7 TRBV9 ASSVGPPGRQANYEQY
TRBJ1-5 TRBV7-2 ASSLRVATNQPQH
TRBJ2-3 TRBV7-3 ASSSADTDTQY
TRBJ1-5 TRBV30 AWSVSGGLDQPQH
TRBJ1-2 TRBV14 ASSQRLGQENYGYT
TRBJ2-1 TRBV27 ASSLAQRGSSYNEQF
TRBJ1-4 TRBV7-9 ASSLRDEKLF
TRBJ2-7 TRBV7-9 ASRAVFGRAYEQY
TRBJ1-2 TRBV4-3 ASSQGRQTYGYT
TRBJ2-7 TRBV2 ASSARYEQY
TRBJ2-4 TRBV5-1 ASRAARGRENIQY
TRBJ2-7 TRBV5-6 ASSSKSQGYEQY
TRBJ2-2 TRBV6-6 ASSYGGAITGELF
TRBJ1-2 TRBV29-1 SVITPGASYGYT
TRBJ1-1 TRBV5-5 ASSLGQVEAF
TRBJ2-5 TRBV6-2/TRBV6-3 ASSYSRGGGTQY
TRBJ2-7 TRBV4-3 ASSQERGSYEQY
TRBJ2-1 TRBV27 ASTPREGRYNEQF
TRBJ2-1 TRBV6-5 ASSYLRLADYNEQF
TRBJ2-6 TRBV4-3 ASSRTSGGAGANVLT